The 32 T cell receptor beta chains reported below all come from one sample, sequenced in a study of T cells in Graves' hyperthyroidism and ophthalmopathy. Template material for amplifying TCR beta CDR3 regions consisted of RNA transcripts. HTBI primers drove first-round RT-PCR of the TCR CDR3. From the multiplex PCR reads, TCRdb called clonotypes with MiXCR, one entry per CDR3 protein. The sample has about 210,000 distinct CDR3 sequences, 15% to 20% seen once. Sequenced: blood. The source of these receptors is a man in his forties or fifties with Graves' hyperthyroidism.

The chain uses TRBV7-6 and TRBJ1-1; D perhaps matches TRBD1 (6 bases). Trimming stripped 1 base from V and 6 bases from J, with 12 bases between. This CDR3 contains 14 residues. Germline assignment: CDR1 SGHVS and CDR2 FNYEAQ. The CDR3 DNA reads TGTGCCAGCAGCTTAGGTACGGGACACGCTGAAGCTTTCTTT. Amino acid sequence: CASSLGTGHAEAFF.

This clonotype appeared once. A junction boundary mismatches the germline segment, possibly from a read error. The chain has TRBV20-1 and TRBJ2-3; TRBD2 matches 10 bases. Germline assignment: CDR1 DFQATT and CDR2 SNEGSKA (reference sequence). This CDR3 is 14 amino acids long. This CDR3 reads CSAMYTSGMDTQCF. CDR3 nucleotides: TGCAGTGCTATGTATACTAGCGGGATGGATACGCAGTGTTTT.

The sample holds many counts of this clonotype. The V gene is TRBV5-8, the J gene TRBJ2-1; D may match TRBD1 or TRBD2 (6 bases each). CDR1 is SGHTS, CDR2 YDEGEE, per germline. Trimming took off 3 bases at V and 5 bases at J, with 15 bases between the two ends. The CDR3 consists of 15 residues. In DNA, the CDR3 is TGTGCCAGCAGCTCTCTAGGGGGGCCAAACAATGAGCAGTTCTTC. Translated: CASSSLGGPNNEQFF.

This clonotype was counted many times. The rearrangement joins TRBV7-3 to TRBJ2-1, with 7 positions matching TRBD2. Germline V gene lookup returns CDR1 SGHTA and CDR2 FQGTGA. The CDR3 sequence is 15 residues long. J was trimmed by 6 bases and V by 3 bases; bases with no gene match: 8. Written as DNA, the CDR3 is TGTGCCAGCAGCTTTGTAGCGGGTGGGCCCAATGAGCAGTTCTTC. Protein: CASSFVAGGPNEQFF.

With respect to this clonotype: A much larger clone sits a single nucleotide away, making a read error possible. This rearrangement joins TRBV29-1 to TRBJ2-1, with 12 nucleotides matching TRBD2. The germline V gene has CDR1 SQVTM and CDR2 ANQGSEA. This CDR3 has 15 residues. CDR3 in DNA: TGCAGCGTTGAAGGATCTAGCGGGAGGGCCAATGAGCAGCTCTTC. It encodes CSVEGSSGRANEQLF.

This clonotype was observed a handful of times. V and J are TRBV11-2 and TRBJ2-7; D possibly matches TRBD1 or TRBD2 (5 bases each). The CDR3 has 16 residues. With 5 bases removed from V and 2 bases from J, the gap between germline ends came to 19 bases. Germline V lookup: CDR1 SGHAT, CDR2 FQNNGV. CDR3 protein: CASSVPGRILPYEQYF. CDR3 sequence (DNA): TGTGCCAGCAGCGTACCGGGACGCATACTTCCCTACGAGCAGTACTTC.

CDR3 residues: CASSEWHGNPNQPQHF. CDR3 DNA: TGCGCCAGCAGCGAATGGCACGGAAACCCCAATCAGCCCCAGCATTTT. The genes are TRBV4-1 and TRBJ1-5; D call uncertain. The V end lost 5 bases, the J end lost 3 bases, and 17 bases lay between the germline ends. Per germline, CDR1 MGHRA and CDR2 YSYEKL. The CDR3 contains 16 residues.

CDR3 amino acids: CASSPDGPYGYTF. CDR3 coding DNA: TGTGCCAGCAGTCCCGACGGCCCCTATGGCTACACCTTC. The chain uses TRBV6-1 and TRBJ1-2; D is uncertain. The CDR3 covers 13 residues. Trimming left V 5 bases short and J 4 bases short, with 11 bases between. Germline V gives CDR1 MNHNS, CDR2 SASEGT.

This clonotype was recorded a few times. The V gene is TRBV20-1, the J gene TRBJ2-3; 8 nucleotides agree with TRBD2. After removal of 5 bases from V and 4 bases from J, the junction contained 14 bases not matched to a gene. This CDR3 region has 16 residues. Germline CDR1 reads DFQATT; CDR2 reads SNEGSKA (reference sequence). The CDR3 nucleotides read TGCAGTGCTCCAAACCCCGTAGCGGGATCCTCAGATACGCAGTATTTT. It specifies CSAPNPVAGSSDTQYF.

The sample holds a few counts of this clonotype. The CDR3 protein is CSARDPGFGPQHF. The CDR3 region has the DNA TGCAGTGCTAGAGATCCAGGATTCGGGCCCCAGCATTTT. The chain recombines TRBV20-1 with TRBJ1-5; no clear D. Germline CDR1 DFQATT, CDR2 SNEGSKA (reference sequence). This CDR3 is 13 amino acids long. V lost 0 bases and J lost 9, with 12 bases in between.

This clonotype was detected only a few times. The chain joins TRBV3-1 to TRBJ1-4, with TRBD1 as a possible D gene (6 bases). The CDR3 runs to 16 residues. The V and J ends lost 4 bases and 3 bases respectively, with 15 bases between them. Germline V gene data show CDR1 as LGHDT and CDR2 as YNNKEL (reference sequence). CDR3 DNA: TGTGCCAGCAGCCCGTCAACAGGGAGCTCTAATGAAAAACTGTTTTTT. Translated: CASSPSTGSSNEKLFF.

Only a few counts were recorded for this clonotype. The rearrangement uses TRBV10-2 and TRBJ2-7, with D possibly matching TRBD2 (6 bases). Germline V gene sequence: CDR1 WSHSY, CDR2 SAAADI. V was clipped by 6 bases and J by 7 bases, with 16 bases between them. This CDR3 contains 13 residues. CDR3 loop: CASRGWRAQEQYF. The CDR3 bases are TGCGCCAGCAGGGGATGGAGGGCCCAAGAGCAGTACTTC.

This clonotype appeared many times. The J gene is TRBJ2-3, the V gene TRBV2; D may be TRBD1 (6 bases). Per the germline V gene, CDR1 is SNHLY and CDR2 is FYNNEI. Trimming shortened V by 8 bases and J by 1 base, and 16 bases separated the two germline ends. The CDR3 contains 15 residues. The CDR3 region is CASGMRRQGTDTQYF. The CDR3 coding sequence is TGTGCCAGCGGCATGCGGAGACAGGGCACAGATACGCAGTATTTT.

This clonotype was detected ten times or more. V gene TRBV6-1 combines with J gene TRBJ2-3; D remains ambiguous. Germline V gene data show CDR1 as MNHNS and CDR2 as SASEGT. This CDR3 has 13 amino acids. V was cut by 4 bases and J by 0 bases, with 5 bases left in between. This chain's CDR3 is CASSVLSTDTQYF. CDR3 in DNA: TGTGCCAGCAGTGTACTGAGCACAGATACGCAGTATTTT.

This clonotype showed up many times. The chain recombines TRBV12-3 or TRBV12-4 with TRBJ1-5, with 11 bases identical to TRBD1. Germline trimming cut 4 bases from V and 2 bases from J; bases unmatched to any gene: 7. The CDR3 covers 17 residues. This CDR3 reads CASSSHGDRGGNQPQHF. The CDR3 DNA sequence: TGTGCCAGCAGTTCACATGGGGACAGGGGGGGCAATCAGCCCCAGCATTTT.

The rearrangement links TRBV20-1 to TRBJ2-3, with TRBD2 matching over 7 bases. The V gene's germline CDR1 is DFQATT and CDR2 SNEGSKA (reference sequence). V lost 3 bases and J lost 2; bases outside the gene matches: 5. The CDR3 loop spans 14 amino acids. The CDR3 region has the DNA TGCAGTGCTAGGCCTAGCGGATTCACAGATACGCAGTATTTT. Residues: CSARPSGFTDTQYF.

The chain joins TRBV5-1 to TRBJ2-5; tentative D call: TRBD2 (6 bases). The V and J ends lost 6 bases and 5 bases respectively, with 17 bases between them. CDR1 and CDR2 (germline): SGHRS, YFSETQ. The CDR3 runs 14 residues. The CDR3 bases are TGCGCCAGCAACCCAAGGGAGGAAGTCGAGACCCAGTACTTC. Amino acids: CASNPREEVETQYF.

The chain combines TRBV29-1 with TRBJ1-1, with a tentative D call TRBD1 (6 bases). The CDR3 is made up of 12 amino acids. V lost 5 bases, J lost 5 bases, and 12 bases lay in between. From germline, CDR1 is SQVTM and CDR2 ANQGSEA. The CDR3 DNA reads as TGCAGCGTTACTCAGGGGTGGACTGAAGCTTTCTTT. Translation gives CSVTQGWTEAFF. The variable domain in full, with the rest retrieved from reference TRBV29-1 and TRBJ1-1, is SAVISQKPSRDICQRGTSLTIQCQVDSQVTMMFWYRQQPGQSLTLIATANQGSEATYESGFVIDKFPISRPNLTFSTLTVSNMSPEDSSIYLCSVTQGWTEAFFGQGTRLTVV.

The sample holds many counts of this clonotype. The chain uses TRBV6-1 and TRBJ1-6; the D is unclear. The CDR3 consists of 15 residues. The germline CDR1 and CDR2 sequences are MNHNS and SASEGT. The V end was cut by 8 bases, the J end by 8 bases, with 19 bases between. The CDR3 DNA is TGTGCCAGCTGCTTAACAATCGGCTTGGATTCACCCCTCCACTTT. Protein sequence: CASCLTIGLDSPLHF.

The rearrangement uses TRBV25-1 and TRBJ2-5; D is ambiguous. Germline V gives CDR1 MGHDK, CDR2 SYGVNS. V was trimmed by 11 bases and J by 5 bases, leaving 15 bases between them. There are 12 residues in the CDR3. DNA of the CDR3: TGTGCCTCTTCGCCGATTGGGGAGACCCAGTACTTC. This codes for CASSPIGETQYF.

The chain has TRBV29-1 and TRBJ1-2; unclear D gene. Trimming stripped 4 bases from V and 4 bases from J, with 7 bases between. Germline values: CDR1 SQVTM, CDR2 ANQGSEA. The CDR3 totals 11 residues. CDR3 nucleotide sequence: TGCAGCGTTGCCTCTTCCTATGGCTACACCTTC. It is translated as CSVASSYGYTF.

The chain combines TRBV20-1 with TRBJ2-7, with 9 bases identical to TRBD1. V lost 5 bases to trimming and J lost 6 bases; unmatched junction nucleotides: 5. This CDR3 contains 12 residues. The germline V gene encodes CDR1 DFQATT and CDR2 SNEGSKA (reference sequence). CDR3 coding DNA: TGCAGTGCTTGGGACAGGGATCTCGAGCAGTACTTC. The encoded protein is CSAWDRDLEQYF.

This clonotype turned up a few times. The rearrangement uses TRBV19 and TRBJ2-2; 7 positions agree with TRBD1. Per the germline V gene, CDR1 is LNHDA and CDR2 is SQIVND (reference sequence). The junction had 6 bases not matched to a gene; V was cut back by 4 bases and J by 4 bases. The CDR3 is 15 residues long. The CDR3 loop reads CASSKGDRPTGELFF. CDR3 nucleotide sequence: TGTGCCAGTAGTAAGGGGGACAGACCCACCGGGGAGCTGTTTTTT.

This clonotype was seen a handful of times. This chain links TRBV5-1 with TRBJ2-3; no clear D. V lost 3 bases and J lost 1, with 12 bases in between. The CDR3 is 15 amino acids. Germline CDR1 reads SGHRS; CDR2 reads YFSETQ. The DNA for the CDR3 is TGCGCCAGCAGCTACAACCTACCCCGCACAGATACGCAGTATTTT. Its translation: CASSYNLPRTDTQYF.

The J gene is TRBJ1-1, the V gene TRBV7-8; the match to TRBD1 covers 9 bases. The germline gives CDR1 SGHVS, CDR2 FQNEAQ. This CDR3 contains 15 residues. Losses at the gene ends were 5 bases for V and 1 base for J; bases not matched to a gene: 5. CDR3 amino acids: CASSLQGAGNTEAFF. CDR3 in DNA: TGTGCCAGCAGCCTACAGGGGGCCGGGAACACTGAAGCTTTCTTT.

Ten or more counts support this clonotype. V gene TRBV7-2 combines with J gene TRBJ2-3; D uncertain. Per germline, CDR1 SGHTA and CDR2 FQGNSA. With 2 bases removed from V and 4 bases from J, the gap between germline ends came to 10 bases. This CDR3 is 14 amino acids long. The CDR3: CASSLNAVADTQYF. The CDR3 DNA reads TGTGCCAGCAGCTTAAATGCGGTGGCAGATACGCAGTATTTT.

This clonotype was picked up many times. The chain is built from TRBV7-9 and TRBJ2-7; 12 nucleotides line up with TRBD2. The CDR3 has 15 residues. Germline CDR1 reads SEHNR; CDR2 reads FQNEAQ (reference sequence). Trimming cost V 5 bases and J 3 bases; bases outside gene matches: 5. CDR3 region: CASSTGLAGFYEQYF. The CDR3, as DNA: TGTGCCAGCAGCACGGGACTAGCGGGTTTCTACGAGCAGTACTTC.

In its sample, this clonotype was seen many times. The chain joins TRBV5-1 to TRBJ2-1; 7 bases match TRBD2. The CDR3 extends over 13 amino acids. Trimming cost V 5 bases and J 7 bases; bases outside gene matches: 6. Germline CDR1 is SGHRS and CDR2 is YFSETQ. The CDR3 bases are TGCGCCAGCAGTTACGGCGGGGGAAATGAGCAGTTCTTC. It is translated as CASSYGGGNEQFF.

The chain employs TRBV5-1 and TRBJ2-7; 8 bases are shared with TRBD1. Germline V gene data show CDR1 as SGHRS and CDR2 as YFSETQ. With 4 bases clipped from V and 2 bases from J, the junction kept 8 bases outside the gene matches. The CDR3 covers 15 residues. CDR3 residues: CASSNGQGTPYEQYF. As DNA, the CDR3 is TGCGCCAGCAGCAATGGACAGGGAACCCCCTACGAGCAGTACTTC.

This clonotype was observed at least ten times. This chain uses TRBV29-1 with TRBJ2-5; 10 positions match TRBD1. With V trimmed by 3 bases and J by 1 base, 11 bases remained unmatched. Looked up from germline, CDR1 is SQVTM and CDR2 is ANQGSEA. The CDR3 spans 17 residues. The CDR3 nucleotides read TGCAGCGTTGATCTTGCGGGACAGGGGCTTCCCCAAGAGACCCAGTACTTC. Residues: CSVDLAGQGLPQETQYF. The entire variable domain, with the rest obtained from reference TRBV29-1 and TRBJ2-5, is as follows: SAVISQKPSRDICQRGTSLTIQCQVDSQVTMMFWYRQQPGQSLTLIATANQGSEATYESGFVIDKFPISRPNLTFSTLTVSNMSPEDSSIYLCSVDLAGQGLPQETQYFGPGTRLLVL.

This clonotype appeared a few times. V and J are TRBV4-1 and TRBJ2-2; D is unresolved. Germline V gene lookup returns CDR1 MGHRA and CDR2 YSYEKL. The CDR3 loop spans 14 amino acids. The ends were cut back, 4 bases at V and 5 bases at J, with 11 bases in the middle. CDR3 in DNA: TGCGCCAGCAGCCTATACCCCGAGACCGGGGAGCTGTTTTTT. Protein product: CASSLYPETGELFF.

V is TRBV7-2 and J is TRBJ2-7; no clear D. Germline CDR1 is SGHTA and CDR2 is FQGNSA. V lost 5 bases and J 0 bases, leaving 11 bases between the germline ends. This CDR3 is built from 14 residues. Written as DNA, the CDR3 is TGTGCCAGCAGCATAGACCAGAGCTCCTACGAGCAGTACTTC. Protein product: CASSIDQSSYEQYF.